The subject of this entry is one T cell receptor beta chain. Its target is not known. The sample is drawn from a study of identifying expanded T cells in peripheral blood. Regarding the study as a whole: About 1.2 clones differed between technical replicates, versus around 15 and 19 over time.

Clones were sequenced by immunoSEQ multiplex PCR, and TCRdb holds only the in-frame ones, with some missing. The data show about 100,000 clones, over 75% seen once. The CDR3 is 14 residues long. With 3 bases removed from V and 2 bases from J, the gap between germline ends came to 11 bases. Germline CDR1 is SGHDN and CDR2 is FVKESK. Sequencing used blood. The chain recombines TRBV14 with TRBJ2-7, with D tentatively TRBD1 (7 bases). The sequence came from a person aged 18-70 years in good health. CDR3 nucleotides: TGTGCCAGCAGCCATCGCGGGACAGCCTACGAGCAGTACTTC. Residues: CASSHRGTAYEQYF.